This T cell receptor (beta chain) was recovered during a study of CD8+ T cells in alopecia areata. Notes on the study in general: Sharing of TCRs across patients appeared less clear than in mice, possibly for HLA-related reasons. Scalp repertoires also include resident alphabeta T cells from normal skin. Lesional scalp, especially alopecia totalis/universalis, showed higher clonality than normal scalp.

With respect to this clone: Its antigen is currently unknown.

Alopecia areata patients had lesional scalp punch biopsies and peripheral blood taken from them. Between the trimmed V and J ends, which lost 2 bases and 3 bases, there was a span of 2 bases. This CDR3 is built from 12 residues. CDR1 is MNHEY and CDR2 is SMNVEV in the germline V gene (reference sequence). The sequencing template was cDNA reverse transcribed from extracted RNA. The data were produced by immunoSEQ multiplex PCR, yet TCRdb's version contains in-frame clones alone and is incomplete. The sample records about 82,000 clones, roughly 50% being singletons. This chain links TRBV27 with TRBJ2-1; no clear D. Material: NKG2D-high CD8+ T cells sorted from blood. This TCR derives from a human donor with alopecia areata. The CDR3, as DNA: TGTGCCAGCAGTTTAAACTACAATGAGCAGTTCTTC. As protein: CASSLNYNEQFF.